This is a list of T cell receptor beta chains from one sample in a study of cytomegalovirus exposure and HLA in healthy donors. TCRdb keeps only in-frame clones here, not all; method: immunoSEQ multiplex PCR. The sample contains about 150,000 clones, about 9.1% of which appear only once. Sequencing used PBMCs. These receptor sequences come from a woman in her thirties or forties in good health and CMV-seropositive. The CDR3 runs from the conserved cysteine through the conserved F or W. The D gene is left open where the match is weak. The size of a clone is reported for some rows only, either as once, few or many, or as a class for expanded clones.

size: few; J: TRBJ1-4; length: 16; V: TRBV19; D: TRBD1; DNA: TGTGCCAGTAGTACAGTGGACAGGGAACTAAATGAAAAACTGTTTTTT; CDR3: CASSTVDRELNEKLFF
size: -; J: TRBJ1-1; length: 15; V: TRBV18; D: TRBD1; DNA: TGTGCCAGCTCACCAGGGGACAGGGCCGCAAGGGAAGCTTTCTTT; CDR3: CASSPGDRAAREAFF
size: -; J: TRBJ1-2; length: 13; V: TRBV14; D: -; DNA: TGTGCCAGCAGCCAAGATAACAGAGTGGGCTACACCTTC; CDR3: CASSQDNRVGYTF
size: few; J: TRBJ2-2; length: 17; V: TRBV6-1; D: TRBD2; DNA: TGTGCCAGCAGTGTTCTAGGCGGGGGGTTTAACACCGGGGAGCTGTTTTTT; CDR3: CASSVLGGGFNTGELFF
size: -; J: TRBJ1-4; length: 15; V: TRBV4-2; D: -; DNA: TGTGCCAGCGGGAGTGGAGCATCAACTAATGAAAAACTGTTTTTT; CDR3: CASGSGASTNEKLFF
size: -; J: TRBJ2-7; length: 17; V: TRBV4-1; D: TRBD2; DNA: TGCGCCAGCAGCCAAGACTGGCAGCGGGGTTTCTCCTACGAGCAGTACTTC; CDR3: CASSQDWQRGFSYEQYF
size: few; J: TRBJ1-2; length: 17; V: TRBV18; D: -; DNA: TGTGCCAGCTCACCACTGTCCGGAACTAAAGTTAACTATGGCTACACCTTC; CDR3: CASSPLSGTKVNYGYTF
size: -; J: TRBJ2-7; length: 14; V: TRBV5-1; D: TRBD1; DNA: TGCGCCAGCAGCGCCTCAGGGGGCTCTTACGAGCAGTACTTC; CDR3: CASSASGGSYEQYF
size: few; J: TRBJ2-5; length: 15; V: TRBV19; D: TRBD1; DNA: TGTGCCAGTAGTTCAGGACAGGGATGGGGAGAGACCCAGTACTTC; CDR3: CASSSGQGWGETQYF
size: few; J: TRBJ2-2; length: 16; V: TRBV5-4; D: TRBD2; DNA: TGTGCCAGCAGCCTTACTAGCGGGGGGCGAGGCGGGGAGCTGTTTTTT; CDR3: CASSLTSGGRGGELFF
size: -; J: TRBJ2-3; length: 15; V: TRBV13; D: -; DNA: TGTGCCAGCAGCGTGCGGTCTGCAGGGGGGGATACGCAGTATTTT; CDR3: CASSVRSAGGDTQYF
size: -; J: TRBJ2-3; length: 18; V: TRBV19; D: TRBD1; DNA: TGTGCCAGTAGTACCCTATCCCCCTGGACAGGAGGCACAGATACGCAGTATTTT; CDR3: CASSTLSPWTGGTDTQYF
size: few; J: TRBJ2-1; length: 15; V: TRBV15; D: -; DNA: TGTGCCACCAGCAGAGGCCCCAGCTCCTACAATGAGCAGTTCTTC; CDR3: CATSRGPSSYNEQFF
size: few; J: TRBJ1-2; length: 12; V: TRBV6-5; D: -; DNA: TGTGCCAGTTCCGGGACAAACTATGGCTACACCTTC; CDR3: CASSGTNYGYTF
size: few; J: TRBJ1-1; length: 17; V: TRBV15; D: TRBD1; DNA: TGTGCCACCAGCAGAGACCGGGACAGGGCGGTTAACACTGAAGCTTTCTTT; CDR3: CATSRDRDRAVNTEAFF
size: -; J: TRBJ1-1; length: 15; V: TRBV7-8; D: TRBD1; DNA: TGTGCCAGCAGGTTACAGGGGGCCTTGAACACTGAAGCTTTCTTT; CDR3: CASRLQGALNTEAFF
size: few; J: TRBJ2-3; length: 16; V: TRBV5-1; D: TRBD2; DNA: TGCGCCAGCAGCTTGGGCTCGGGGGGGGGCACAGATACGCAGTATTTT; CDR3: CASSLGSGGGTDTQYF
size: -; J: TRBJ2-2; length: 15; V: TRBV19; D: TRBD2; DNA: TGTGCCAGTAGTATAGGAGCGGGGGGGCCCGGGGAGCTGTTTTTT; CDR3: CASSIGAGGPGELFF
size: few; J: TRBJ1-3; length: 15; V: TRBV10-3; D: -; DNA: TGTGCCATCAGTGCGGTCCTCGACTCTGGAAACACCATATATTTT; CDR3: CAISAVLDSGNTIYF
size: -; J: TRBJ2-2; length: 13; V: TRBV9; D: -; DNA: TGTGCCAGCAGCGTAGTCAGTCCCGGGGAGCTGTTTTTT; CDR3: CASSVVSPGELFF
size: -; J: TRBJ1-4; length: 15; V: TRBV19; D: -; DNA: TGTGCCAGTAGTACCTACAGCGGACCTAATGAAAAACTGTTTTTT; CDR3: CASSTYSGPNEKLFF
size: few; J: TRBJ1-3; length: 13; V: TRBV5-1; D: -; DNA: TGCGCCAGCAGCTTGGGCGCTGGAAACACCATATATTTT; CDR3: CASSLGAGNTIYF
size: -; J: TRBJ1-1; length: 14; V: TRBV19; D: -; DNA: TGTGCCACTCCGTTTCCTGAGGGTGACACTGAAGCTTTCTTT; CDR3: CATPFPEGDTEAFF
size: few; J: TRBJ1-5; length: 15; V: TRBV15; D: -; DNA: TGTGCCACCAGCAGAGATAGCCTTAGCAATCAGCCCCAGCATTTT; CDR3: CATSRDSLSNQPQHF
size: -; J: TRBJ1-4; length: 13; V: TRBV6-5; D: -; DNA: TGTGCCAGCAGTTACTTGGAGAATGAAAAACTGTTTTTT; CDR3: CASSYLENEKLFF
size: -; J: TRBJ1-1; length: 12; V: TRBV11-2; D: -; DNA: TGTGCCAGCAGCACAATGAACACTGAAGCTTTCTTT; CDR3: CASSTMNTEAFF
size: -; J: TRBJ1-1; length: 16; V: TRBV5-4; D: TRBD1; DNA: TGTGCCAGCAGTTCCGGACAGGCCAAAGCGAACACTGAAGCTTTCTTT; CDR3: CASSSGQAKANTEAFF
size: few; J: TRBJ2-1; length: 14; V: TRBV6-5; D: -; DNA: TGTGCCAGCAGTCCTACCGGGTCTTCGAATGAGCAGTTCTTC; CDR3: CASSPTGSSNEQFF
size: few; J: TRBJ1-2; length: 14; V: TRBV27; D: TRBD1; DNA: TGTGCCAGCAGGTCGGGACAGGAAACTTATGGCTACACCTTC; CDR3: CASRSGQETYGYTF
size: -; J: TRBJ2-7; length: 15; V: TRBV14; D: -; DNA: TGTGCCAGCAGCCAAGAGGGGACTCTCTCCTACGAGCAGTACTTC; CDR3: CASSQEGTLSYEQYF
size: few; J: TRBJ2-7; length: 14; V: TRBV7-8; D: -; DNA: TGTGCCAGCAGCTTAGAGCTGGGCCCCTACGAGCAGTACTTC; CDR3: CASSLELGPYEQYF
size: few; J: TRBJ2-7; length: 15; V: TRBV6-5; D: -; DNA: TGTGCCAGCAAGCCCGCGGGAACTCTTGGGTACGAGCAGTACTTC; CDR3: CASKPAGTLGYEQYF
size: -; J: TRBJ1-4; length: 13; V: TRBV5-1; D: -; DNA: TGCGCCAGCCAAAGGGACTTAGGGGAAAAACTGTTTTTT; CDR3: CASQRDLGEKLFF
size: few; J: TRBJ1-6; length: 16; V: TRBV7-9; D: TRBD1; DNA: TGTGCCAGCAGCCCGGGGACAGGGGCCTATAATTCACCCCTCCACTTT; CDR3: CASSPGTGAYNSPLHF
size: -; J: TRBJ2-5; length: 14; V: TRBV25-1; D: -; DNA: TGTGCCAGCAGTGAGGACTTCCCCCAAGAGACCCAGTACTTC; CDR3: CASSEDFPQETQYF
size: few; J: TRBJ2-1; length: 16; V: TRBV5-1; D: -; DNA: TGCGCCAGCAGCTTGGACAGGGCTGGGTCCTACAATGAGCAGTTCTTC; CDR3: CASSLDRAGSYNEQFF
size: few; J: TRBJ1-2; length: 16; V: TRBV7-8; D: TRBD1; DNA: TGTGCCAGCAGCTATCGGACAGGGATAAGGAAGGATGGCTACACCTTC; CDR3: CASSYRTGIRKDGYTF
size: -; J: TRBJ1-5; length: 20; V: TRBV30; D: -; DNA: TGTGCCTGGAGTGTACGCCGAGGCAGGGGAAATCGGCTTAGCAATCAGCCCCAGCATTTT; CDR3: CAWSVRRGRGNRLSNQPQHF
size: few; J: TRBJ2-1; length: 18; V: TRBV7-8; D: -; DNA: TGTGCCAGCAGCTTAGCCACCGGGACAGCCGGGGACTGGGATGAGCAGTTCTTC; CDR3: CASSLATGTAGDWDEQFF
size: few; J: TRBJ1-1; length: 15; V: TRBV5-1; D: -; DNA: TGCGCCAGCAGGTCACCGCGAGAACTGAACACTGAAGCTTTCTTT; CDR3: CASRSPRELNTEAFF
size: few; J: TRBJ2-7; length: 15; V: TRBV5-1; D: -; DNA: TGCGCCAGCAGCTTGGCCTCGGGGGGCAGGCACGAGCAGTACTTC; CDR3: CASSLASGGRHEQYF